Sequencing of this TCR beta chain was carried out in a study of identical twins listed by TCRdb under 2016. At the level of the whole study: To test whether fetal clonotypes persist, this study deep-sequenced TCR alpha and beta repertoires from monozygotic twins, from unrelated adults of various ages, and from cord blood. To rule out contamination, replicate twin experiments were performed at different times with different library preparation protocols. Beyond this particular receptor, the publication reports: Invariant T cells such as MAIT and iNKT could partly confound zero-insertion analyses, though diverse VJ usage argued against this for most clonotypes. Abundant cord blood beta clonotypes carried fewer insertions; young adult naive repertoires showed a weaker similar trend, while memory repertoires showed none. In monozygotic twins, recombination models systematically underestimated out-of-frame TCR alpha sharing, but the models matched the sharing seen between unrelated individuals. Compared with coincidental sharing between unrelated individuals, out-of-frame TCR alpha sequences shared between twins showed an excess of sequences with low generation probability. Because the same donors could not be followed over many years, the conclusions depended on cross-sectional statistical analysis. The excess sharing between twins in beta out-of-frame sequences was weaker because fewer shared sequences reduced the signal-to-noise ratio.

The protocol used for the library was 5' RACE. The sequencer listed for this sample is Illumina HiSeq 2000. Template switching introduced a universal primer binding site; the final cDNA contained a unique molecular identifier, enabling accurate counting of TCR cDNA molecules. Specific primers in the conserved constant-segment region were used to synthesize first-strand cDNA for TCR alpha and beta chains. Each cDNA library was double barcoded, with a SMART-Mk sample barcode plus Illumina barcodes, to control for contamination. TruSeq adapter sequences, together with Illumina sample barcodes, were added in two successive PCR steps. TCR alpha and beta cDNA libraries were sequenced on the Illumina HiSeq platform with custom primers. The authors' pipeline ran thus. Raw reads were processed with MiGEC to extract unique molecular identifiers, and MiXCR was used to determine CDR3 positions. For each individual, recombination models were inferred using an EM algorithm with the repgenHMM and IGoR tools. The tcR package in R was used for shared clonotype analysis, with sharing normalized by the product of cloneset sizes. To study raw recombination without the effects of thymic and clonal selection, out-of-frame nonproductive sequences were analyzed. In-frame beta chains were kept once TCRdb had trimmed the public reads at Q25 with fastp and called clones with MiXCR. Rows with a matching CDR3 protein are joined into one entry that keeps the most common DNA and genes. V and J calls and clone size were set by TCRdb, not the authors. Counted in this sample were about 550,000 distinct CDR3 sequences; around 24% of them appeared once. The top ten clones comprise around 0.47% of the sample.

The germline V gene supplies CDR1 ENHRY and CDR2 SYGVKD. Spanning cysteine to phenylalanine, the CDR3 consists of 17 amino acids. Only CDR3 DNA is held: 51 bases, read in frame from base 1. From V the trimming removes 6 bases and from J it removes 0 bases, while the gene matches leave 7 bases of the junction unaccounted for. This clonotype has more than one count but fewer than ten. It lacks a known antigen. No clone much larger than this one lies a single base away; base qualities are absent. Every donor in the study was a healthy Caucasian. Three pairs of female monozygotic twins, all aged roughly 18 to 29 years, made up the twin cohort. CD4+ and CD8+ T cell populations were isolated with positive isolation kits from Invitrogen. Another study also made use of these data, one on yellow fever vaccine responses in identical twins. The second paper states: The authors reported that the T cell response to vaccination in identical twins appeared partly convergent and partly personalized. In the study, vaccine-responding T cell clones were precisely tracked in identical twins.

The sequence was collected from a young woman in good health. Sequences were obtained from CD4+ T cells sorted from blood. This chain is built from TRBV10-3 and TRBJ2-3, with 12 junctional bases fitting TRBD2. The CDR3 has the sequence CAIRDWTSGTSTDTQYF. The base sequence is TGTGCCATCAGGGATTGGACTAGCGGGACTAGCACAGATACGCAGTATTTT.